This T cell receptor beta chain was obtained from a study of blood T cell repertoires in COVID-19. Assay: immunoSEQ multiplex PCR; the TCRdb copy retains only in-frame clones and omits some. The table shows roughly 520,000 clones, with around 87% occurring only once. The length of the CDR3 is 15 residues. V was trimmed by 4 bases and J by 4 bases, leaving 16 bases between them. Germline assignment: CDR1 SGHVS and CDR2 FNYEAQ. The chain links TRBV7-6 to TRBJ2-5, with D possibly matching TRBD1 (6 bases). The receptor was derived from a woman aged 40 to 50 who had recovered from COVID-19. Sequenced input: PBMCs or T cells enriched from blood (not recorded which). The CDR3 spells CASSSATTTGETQYF. The CDR3 region has the DNA TGTGCCAGCAGCTCCGCAACAACGACAGGAGAGACCCAGTACTTC.